A single sample gave rise to the 7 T cell receptor beta chains below, sequenced in a study of regulatory T cells in long-lasting Graves disease. The time point here: newly diagnosed GD, antithyroid drugs for less than 3 months. Construction of the TCR library relied on RNA isolated from PBMCs. The TCR beta library used iRepertoire HTBI primers with Arm-PCR amplification of CDR3. TCRdb independently ran MiXCR on the multiplex PCR reads; one entry per CDR3 protein. This table has over 350,000 distinct CDR3 sequences, roughly 15% appearing once. In addition, the sample was reused for a study of T cells in Graves' hyperthyroidism and ophthalmopathy.

This material consisted of peripheral blood mononuclear cells (PBMCs), taken at new diagnosis, from a patient treated with antithyroid drugs. All receptors derive from a woman aged 45-59 years with Graves disease.

This clonotype occurred many times. The germline gene is not matched at one end of the junction; a read error may be the cause. The V gene is TRBV2, the J gene TRBJ2-1; 8 bases are shared with TRBD2. The CDR3 is made up of 15 amino acids. Germline CDR1 SNHLY, CDR2 FYNNEI. Here the CDR3 reads CASSKAGAAYNEQFF. The CDR3 DNA sequence: TGTGCCAGCAGTAAAGCGGGAGCTGCCTACAATGAGCAGTTCTTC.

This rearrangement joins TRBV10-2 to TRBJ1-3; D call uncertain. This CDR3 has 15 residues. Germline loops: CDR1 WSHSY, CDR2 SAAADI. The V gene lost 6 bases and the J gene lost 4 bases, with 16 bases spanning the gap. The CDR3 DNA follows: TGCGCCAGCAGCCCTCAGTTTTCAGGAGGAAACACCATATATTTT. Amino acid sequence: CASSPQFSGGNTIYF.

This clonotype was seen ten or more times. The chain employs TRBV29-1 and TRBJ2-7; no clear D gene. The CDR3 consists of 12 residues. Germline CDR1 is SQVTM and CDR2 is ANQGSEA. Trimming took 6 bases from V and 0 from J, leaving 9 bases between them. For the CDR3, the DNA is TGCAGCGTCGATACAGCCTCCTACGAGCAGTACTTC. Translation: CSVDTASYEQYF.

The V call is TRBV30, the J call TRBJ1-1; D perhaps matches TRBD1 (5 bases). The CDR3 loop spans 18 amino acids. Germline V CDR1 and CDR2: GTSNPN, SVGIG (reference sequence). V was pared by 0 bases and J by 0 bases, with 20 bases between. CDR3 DNA sequence: TGTGCCTGGAGTGTAGGGGCAGGGAAAGGGTTGGTGAACACTGAAGCTTTCTTT. This codes for CAWSVGAGKGLVNTEAFF.

The CDR3 coding sequence is TGTGCCAGTAGTATAGCGGGCAGAAGGGGGACTGAAGCTTTCTTT. It is translated as CASSIAGRRGTEAFF. The chain combines TRBV19 with TRBJ1-1, with D possibly matching TRBD1 (6 bases). Germline V gene sequence: CDR1 LNHDA, CDR2 SQIVND (reference sequence). This CDR3 contains 15 residues. Trimming pared 1 base from V and 5 bases from J, leaving 14 bases between.

This CDR3 reads CASSYVAGGNEQFF. The CDR3 region has the DNA TGTGCCAGCAGTTATGTAGCAGGTGGGAATGAGCAGTTCTTC. V and J are TRBV27 and TRBJ2-1, with D unresolved. The V gene's germline CDR1 is MNHEY and CDR2 SMNVEV (reference sequence). Trimming cost V 4 bases and J 7 bases, with 14 bases left between them. The CDR3 is 14 residues long.

This chain links TRBV24-1 with TRBJ1-4, with TRBD1 as a possible D gene (6 bases). CDR3 length: 16 residues. Germline CDR1 is KGHDR and CDR2 is SFDVKD. V shed 3 bases and J shed 8 bases, with 18 bases lying between them. CDR3 region: CATSDDRPGAWEKLFF. The CDR3 nucleotides read TGTGCCACCAGTGATGACCGGCCGGGGGCTTGGGAAAAACTGTTTTTT.